The 10 T cell receptor beta chains presented below share a single source sample, sequenced in a study of response to subunit inactivated influenza vaccine. TCRdb re-called the RT-PCR reads with MiXCR, one entry per CDR3 protein. Among around 540,000 distinct CDR3 sequences, 12% were seen once, and the ten largest hold roughly 10%. Specimen: PBMCs from blood, collected on the day of vaccination. The source of these receptors is a man in his fifties who received an inactivated influenza vaccine.

This chain uses TRBV20-1 with TRBJ2-7, with D possibly matching TRBD1 (6 bases). Germline V gives CDR1 DFQATT, CDR2 SNEGSKA (reference sequence). The CDR3 is made up of 13 amino acids. V lost 3 bases to trimming and J lost 5 bases, with 14 bases between them. CDR3 DNA: TGCAGTGCTAGGGGACACCTACCCCACGAGCAGTACTTC. It translates to CSARGHLPHEQYF.

This clonotype occurred a few times. The chain employs TRBV20-1 and TRBJ2-3; TRBD2 matches at 15 bases. Germline V gene data show CDR1 as DFQATT and CDR2 as SNEGSKA (reference sequence). This CDR3 comprises 18 residues. V lost 0 bases and J lost 2; bases outside the gene matches: 6. CDR3 protein: CSARDTGLAGGNTDTQYF. The CDR3 DNA reads as TGCAGTGCTAGAGATACGGGACTAGCGGGGGGTAACACAGATACGCAGTATTTT.

This chain uses TRBV4-1 with TRBJ2-1; D uncertain. The CDR3 contains 14 residues. Trimming removed 0 bases at V and 13 bases at J, with 16 bases between. Germline CDR1 MGHRA, CDR2 YSYEKL. CDR3 bases: TGCGCCAGCAGCCAAGATCTAGTCCCCAAGGAACAGTTCTTC. Translation: CASSQDLVPKEQFF.

This clonotype was picked up many times. The chain recombines TRBV27 with TRBJ2-7; TRBD2 matches at 13 bases. CDR1 MNHEY and CDR2 SMNVEV come from the germline V gene (reference sequence). The CDR3 covers 15 residues. The V gene end was trimmed by 5 bases and the J gene end by 3 bases; junction bases not matched to a gene: 4. CDR3 sequence reads: CASSPGLAGFYEQYF. The CDR3 coding sequence is TGTGCCAGCAGTCCGGGACTAGCGGGGTTCTACGAGCAGTACTTC.

This clonotype was detected only once. It may be a read error: a sequence one base away is much more abundant. The chain combines TRBV7-2 with TRBJ1-1; no clear D. The length of the CDR3 is 13 residues. Trimming took off 2 bases at V and 4 bases at J, with 8 bases between the two ends. Germline V lookup: CDR1 SGHTA, CDR2 FQGNSA. The CDR3 DNA follows: TGTGCCAGCAGCTTAAGAGACGGCACTGAAGCTTTCTTT. It encodes CASSLRDGTEAFF.

The sample holds a few counts of this clonotype. The chain recombines TRBV3-1 with TRBJ2-1; no clear D. CDR3 size: 16 residues. CDR1 LGHDT and CDR2 YNNKEL come from the germline V gene (reference sequence). V lost 2 bases and J 3 bases, leaving 14 bases between the germline ends. CDR3: CASSQYLESHYNEQFF. CDR3 nucleotide sequence: TGTGCCAGCAGCCAATATCTGGAAAGTCACTACAATGAGCAGTTCTTC.

Many counts were recorded for this clonotype. The chain carries TRBV10-3 and TRBJ2-2; D remains unclear. From germline, CDR1 is ENHRY and CDR2 SYGVKD. Trimming cost V 2 bases and J 3 bases, with 4 bases left between them. The CDR3 is 13 amino acids. The CDR3 loop reads CAISEADTGELFF. CDR3 in DNA: TGTGCCATCAGTGAGGCGGACACCGGGGAGCTGTTTTTT.

This clonotype was found a few times. The rearrangement uses TRBV9 and TRBJ1-5; D is uncertain. Germline CDR1 SGDLS, CDR2 YYNGEE. This CDR3 is 13 amino acids long. Trimming took 0 bases from V and 7 from J, leaving 8 bases between them. The CDR3 DNA reads TGTGCCAGCAGCGTAGAGGGTGGGCAGCCCCAGCATTTT. Translation gives CASSVEGGQPQHF.

This clonotype was counted at least ten times. This chain links TRBV7-6 with TRBJ2-7, with D possibly being TRBD1 (6 bases). This CDR3 is built from 13 residues. Per the germline V gene, CDR1 is SGHVS and CDR2 is FNYEAQ. Trimming took off 4 bases at V and 10 bases at J, with 17 bases between the two ends. CDR3 bases: TGTGCCAGCAGCTCAAAAATGACAGGTCTTCAGTACTTC. Translation gives CASSSKMTGLQYF.

This clonotype was recorded a few times. The V and J genes are TRBV12-3 or TRBV12-4 and TRBJ1-2, with TRBD1 matching 9 bases. The CDR3 loop spans 16 amino acids. V trimming: 7 bases; J trimming: 4 bases; junction bases outside the gene matches: 13. CDR3 bases: TGTGCCAGCACCCTAGCCGGGACAGGGTTTGTCTATGGCTACACCTTC. Translation: CASTLAGTGFVYGYTF.